The 30 T cell receptor beta chains below come from one sample, sequenced in a study of OX40 agonist ivuxolimab in advanced cancers. The library came from the immunoSEQ multiplex PCR assay. TCRdb stores this immuneACCESS table with in-frame sequences only. Part of the clones is absent; in the studies checked, under half of the shortfall reflects unresolved V genes, and no reason is known for the rest. The sample records some 84,000 clones, around 92% of which are singletons. The top ten clonotypes cover about 8.6% of the sample. Sequencing used CD4+ or CD8+ T cells sorted from blood, obtained in a trial of the OX40 agonist ivuxolimab. The receptors here all came from an adult with an advanced solid tumor such as melanoma, head and neck, liver or kidney cancer.

The chain employs TRBV4-2 and TRBJ1-1; D uncertain. The CDR3 loop spans 14 amino acids. V lost 4 bases, J lost 1 base, and 10 bases lay in between. Looked up from germline, CDR1 is LGHNA and CDR2 is YNFKEQ. The CDR3 bases are TGTGCCAGCAGCCCACGAGAGGAGAACACTGAAGCTTTCTTT. Encoded protein: CASSPREENTEAFF.

The chain joins TRBV2 to TRBJ1-5; no definite D call. Trimming cost V 11 bases and J 4 bases, with 18 bases left between them. Germline V lookup: CDR1 SNHLY, CDR2 FYNNEI. This CDR3 is 14 amino acids long. CDR3 nucleotide sequence: TGTGCCTCCGGGGTATGGGAGGCTAATCAGCCCCAGCATTTT. It encodes CASGVWEANQPQHF.

This clone has a handful of counts. The rearrangement joins TRBV5-5 to TRBJ2-1, with 7 bases that match TRBD1. CDR3 length: 18 amino acids. V was clipped by 2 bases and J by 15 bases; unmatched bases: 26. Germline CDR1 and CDR2: SGHKS and YYEKEE (reference sequence). CDR3: CASSFLGPPGTEGLRAFF. The CDR3 coding sequence is TGTGCCAGCAGCTTTTTGGGCCCCCCCGGGACAGAGGGTCTTCGGGCGTTCTTC.

The chain recombines TRBV5-1 with TRBJ2-7, with no clear D. Trimming removed 3 bases at V and 2 bases at J, with 9 bases between. The CDR3 contains 13 residues. Germline V gene data show CDR1 as SGHRS and CDR2 as YFSETQ. DNA of the CDR3: TGCGCCAGCAGCTATGGCCTTACCTACGAGCAGTACTTC. It encodes CASSYGLTYEQYF. Using reference TRBV5-1 and TRBJ2-7 for the parts outside the CDR3, the full variable domain is KAGVTQTPRYLIKTRGQQVTLSCSPISGHRSVSWYQQTPGQGLQFLFEYFSETQRNKGNFPGRFSGRQFSNSRSEMNVSTLELGDSALYLCASSYGLTYEQYFGPGTRLTVT.

The chain joins TRBV29-1 to TRBJ2-1; 9 bases are shared with TRBD2. V dropped 7 bases and J dropped 5; count of bases not matched to a gene: 6. Germline V gene lookup returns CDR1 SQVTM and CDR2 ANQGSEA. This CDR3 comprises 13 residues. As DNA, the CDR3 is TGCAGCGCCAGCGGGGGGCTGAACAATGAGCAGTTCTTC. Amino acid sequence: CSASGGLNNEQFF.

V gene TRBV9 combines with J gene TRBJ2-1; D ambiguous. The CDR3 is made up of 17 amino acids. The ends were cut back, 0 bases at V and 2 bases at J, with 15 bases in the middle. Germline V gene sequence: CDR1 SGDLS, CDR2 YYNGEE. The CDR3 loop is CASSVATDKAPYNEQFF. The CDR3 coding sequence is TGTGCCAGCAGCGTAGCGACGGATAAAGCCCCCTACAATGAGCAGTTCTTC.

The gene calls are TRBV30 and TRBJ2-7, with 8 bases lining up with TRBD2. Germline V gives CDR1 GTSNPN, CDR2 SVGIG (reference sequence). J gave up 5 bases and V 3 bases, and 12 bases lay outside the gene matches. This CDR3 spans 15 amino acids. The CDR3 reads CAWSLPPGGNHEQYF. The CDR3 DNA follows: TGTGCCTGGAGCCTCCCCCCGGGGGGGAATCACGAGCAGTACTTC.

The rearrangement joins TRBV6-6 to TRBJ1-6; D not resolved. The ends were cut back, 2 bases at V and 8 bases at J, with 16 bases in the middle. The CDR3 has 16 amino acids. Germline assignment: CDR1 MNHNY and CDR2 SVGAGI (reference sequence). CDR3 residues: CASSYAEASPHSPLHF. Written as DNA, the CDR3 is TGTGCCAGCAGTTACGCTGAAGCCTCACCCCATTCACCCCTCCACTTT.

The chain links TRBV29-1 to TRBJ2-5; no clear D. The CDR3 spans 11 residues. Germline V lookup: CDR1 SQVTM, CDR2 ANQGSEA. Trimming took off 4 bases at V and 4 bases at J, with 7 bases between the two ends. CDR3: CSVVALETQYF. The CDR3 nucleotides read TGCAGCGTTGTCGCTCTAGAGACCCAGTACTTC.

Here the CDR3 DNA reads TGTGCCATCAGTGAGAAGTGGGTCTTGCAGCCCCAGCATTTT. Amino acid sequence: CAISEKWVLQPQHF. The V and J genes are TRBV10-3 and TRBJ1-5; D is unclear. Trimming took 2 bases from V and 7 from J, leaving 12 bases between them. Germline V lookup: CDR1 ENHRY, CDR2 SYGVKD. The CDR3 is made up of 14 amino acids.

The CDR3 nucleotides are TGTGCCAGCAGGGATCTCACGGGCTTTATTTCACCCCTCCACTTT. Residues: CASRDLTGFISPLHF. V gene TRBV2 combines with J gene TRBJ1-6; D is uncertain. Trimming took off 6 bases at V and 9 bases at J, with 18 bases between the two ends. In germline, CDR1 is SNHLY, CDR2 FYNNEI. The CDR3 is made up of 15 amino acids. The variable domain in full, with the rest retrieved from reference TRBV2 and TRBJ1-6, is EPEVTQTPSHQVTQMGQEVILRCVPISNHLYFYWYRQILGQKVEFLVSFYNNEISEKSEIFDDQFSVERPDGSNFTLKIRSTKLEDSAMYFCASRDLTGFISPLHFGNGTRLTVT.

J is TRBJ2-1 and V is TRBV30; D gene ambiguous. With 7 bases removed from V and 4 bases from J, the gap between germline ends came to 8 bases. The CDR3 length is 11 residues. CDR1 is GTSNPN and CDR2 is SVGIG in the germline V gene (reference sequence). The DNA of the CDR3 is TGTGCCTTCGTGAAATACAATGAGCAGTTCTTC. This encodes CAFVKYNEQFF.

The chain has TRBV18 and TRBJ2-3; 7 positions agree with TRBD1. Germline-derived CDR1 and CDR2 are KGHSH and LQKENI. With 3 bases clipped from V and 5 bases from J, the junction kept 5 bases outside the gene matches. The CDR3 spans 14 residues. CDR3 DNA sequence: TGTGCCAGCTCACCGGACAGGAATGAAGATACGCAGTATTTT. Protein sequence: CASSPDRNEDTQYF.

This rearrangement joins TRBV4-3 to TRBJ2-3; D not resolved. Germline CDR1 LGHNA, CDR2 YSLEER. Trimming pared 1 base from V and 3 bases from J, leaving 14 bases between. The CDR3 covers 16 residues. The CDR3 DNA follows: TGCGCCAGCAGCCAAGTCGAGCGTCAGAGGACAGATACGCAGTATTTT. Its protein is CASSQVERQRTDTQYF.

The chain couples TRBV7-7 to TRBJ2-6; D is undetermined. In germline, CDR1 is SSHAT, CDR2 FNYEAQ (reference sequence). The CDR3 is 17 residues long. V lost 5 bases and J 5 bases, leaving 19 bases between the germline ends. The CDR3 DNA sequence: TGTGCCAGCAGCCCGGTAGTGCCACAAAGTCGGGCCAACGTCCTGACTTTC. As protein: CASSPVVPQSRANVLTF.

This rearrangement joins TRBV15 to TRBJ2-2; D not certain. The V and J ends lost 4 bases and 3 bases respectively, with 9 bases between them. This CDR3 has 14 amino acids. Looked up from germline, CDR1 is LNHNV and CDR2 is YYDKDF (reference sequence). This CDR3 is CATSTRLDTGELFF. The CDR3, as DNA: TGTGCCACCAGCACCAGACTTGACACCGGGGAGCTGTTTTTT.

The V gene is TRBV7-9, the J gene TRBJ2-1; 8 bases map to TRBD1. The CDR3 runs 16 residues. V lost 6 bases and J lost 2; bases outside the gene matches: 9. In germline, CDR1 is SEHNR, CDR2 FQNEAQ (reference sequence). The CDR3 reads CASSPRTGRAYNEQFF. The CDR3 region has the DNA TGTGCCAGCAGTCCAAGGACAGGGAGAGCCTACAATGAGCAGTTCTTC.

The rearrangement uses TRBV16 and TRBJ1-1; perhaps TRBD1 as D (6 bases). The CDR3 totals 14 residues. V dropped 2 bases and J dropped 7 bases, with 14 bases sitting between them. Germline V lookup: CDR1 KGHSY, CDR2 FQNENV. CDR3 amino acids: CASSQVSGEGEAFF. CDR3 coding DNA: TGTGCCAGCAGCCAAGTGTCAGGGGAGGGTGAAGCTTTCTTT.

The chain couples TRBV15 to TRBJ1-1, with a possible D match to TRBD1 (5 bases). CDR1 is LNHNV, CDR2 YYDKDF, per germline (reference sequence). Trimming pared 0 bases from V and 5 bases from J, leaving 13 bases between. The CDR3 loop spans 15 amino acids. The CDR3 reads CATSRDRGFQTEAFF. The CDR3 DNA reads TGTGCCACCAGCAGAGATCGGGGGTTCCAGACTGAAGCTTTCTTT.

The chain uses TRBV9 and TRBJ2-3; 8 positions match TRBD2. Germline trimming cut 4 bases from V and 2 bases from J; bases unmatched to any gene: 12. CDR3 size: 17 residues. From germline, CDR1 is SGDLS and CDR2 YYNGEE. The CDR3 region is CASSPTPLAATTDTQYF. The CDR3 DNA reads as TGTGCCAGCAGCCCGACCCCACTAGCGGCGACCACAGATACGCAGTATTTT.

This clone is labeled as medium-sized. This chain joins TRBV11-2 and TRBJ1-2; perhaps TRBD1 as D (5 bases). Per germline, CDR1 SGHAT and CDR2 FQNNGV. The length of the CDR3 is 15 residues. Trimming removed 3 bases from V and 4 bases from J, with 15 bases in between. In DNA form, the CDR3 reads TGTGCCAGCAGCTTCGGCGGGGGGAGTTCCTATGGCTACACCTTC. Its translation is CASSFGGGSSYGYTF.

The V and J genes are TRBV7-2 and TRBJ2-7, with TRBD2 matching 15 bases. The CDR3 runs 19 residues. The germline V gene encodes CDR1 SGHTA and CDR2 FQGNSA. V was pared by 6 bases and J by 7 bases, with 19 bases of the junction left unmatched. In nucleotides, the CDR3 is TGTGCCAGCAGTCCTTCCGGGACTAGCGGGGGGCTCCCCGGGCTGGAGCAGTACTTC. Protein: CASSPSGTSGGLPGLEQYF.

The count of this clone is one. The V and J genes are TRBV5-1 and TRBJ2-1; TRBD2 aligns across 7 bases. V lost 6 bases to trimming and J lost 8 bases; unmatched junction nucleotides: 11. Germline CDR1 SGHRS, CDR2 YFSETQ. The CDR3 extends over 14 amino acids. The CDR3 region is CASTIRAAGDEQFF. CDR3 DNA sequence: TGCGCCAGCACAATCCGGGCCGCGGGGGATGAGCAGTTCTTC.

The chain is built from TRBV9 and TRBJ1-5, with TRBD1 as a possible D gene (5 bases). The germline CDR1 and CDR2 sequences are SGDLS and YYNGEE. This CDR3 region has 15 residues. Trimming left V 0 bases short and J 0 bases short, with 7 bases between. CDR3 sequence (DNA): TGTGCCAGCAGCGTAGGGGGGAGTAGCAATCAGCCCCAGCATTTT. Its protein is CASSVGGSSNQPQHF.

The J gene is TRBJ1-1, the V gene TRBV5-4; 9 bases line up with TRBD1. Germline V gene data show CDR1 as SGHNT and CDR2 as YYREEE (reference sequence). V lost 4 bases, J lost 1 base, and 8 bases stayed unmatched. This CDR3 comprises 16 residues. CDR3 loop: CASSGGQGKWNTEAFF. The CDR3 DNA follows: TGTGCCAGCAGCGGCGGACAGGGGAAGTGGAACACTGAAGCTTTCTTT.

The chain has TRBV5-6 and TRBJ1-2, with no clear D. Trimming pared 2 bases from V and 8 bases from J, leaving 10 bases between. CDR3 length equals 12 residues. CDR1 SGHDT and CDR2 YYEEEE come from the germline V gene. CDR3 protein: CASSFGVSGYTF. In DNA, the CDR3 is TGTGCCAGCAGCTTTGGCGTGTCCGGCTACACCTTC.

The V gene is TRBV10-3, the J gene TRBJ1-1; no clear D. The germline CDR1 and CDR2 sequences are ENHRY and SYGVKD. The CDR3 has 13 amino acids. V was pared by 0 bases and J by 11 bases, with 13 bases between. CDR3 region: CAISESPTLGAFF. The CDR3 DNA is TGTGCCATCAGTGAGTCCCCGACTCTTGGGGCTTTCTTT.

The chain's CDR3 is CAILRGSGFPYEQYF. CDR3 sequence (DNA): TGTGCCATCCTGAGAGGGTCAGGGTTCCCCTACGAGCAGTACTTC. This chain links TRBV7-9 with TRBJ2-7; D is tentatively TRBD1 or TRBD2 (5 bases each). V was trimmed by 10 bases and J by 2 bases, leaving 21 bases between them. The CDR3 has 15 amino acids. Germline lookup yields CDR1 SEHNR and CDR2 FQNEAQ (reference sequence).

The chain uses TRBV4-1 and TRBJ2-3; TRBD2 matches 8 bases. V gave up 2 bases and J gave up 2 bases; unmatched junction bases: 3. The CDR3 extends over 15 amino acids. CDR1 is MGHRA, CDR2 YSYEKL, per germline. CDR3 coding DNA: TGCGCCAGCAGCCAATCAGCGGGGGACACAGATACGCAGTATTTT. Translating it yields CASSQSAGDTDTQYF.

This clone occurred once. The rearrangement uses TRBV9 and TRBJ1-1, with D unresolved. From germline, CDR1 is SGDLS and CDR2 YYNGEE. The V end lost 3 bases, the J end lost 3 bases, and 9 bases lay between the germline ends. The CDR3 sequence is 13 residues long. In DNA form, the CDR3 reads TGTGCCAGCAGCGACCCGAGGGACACTGAAGCTTTCTTT. This codes for CASSDPRDTEAFF.